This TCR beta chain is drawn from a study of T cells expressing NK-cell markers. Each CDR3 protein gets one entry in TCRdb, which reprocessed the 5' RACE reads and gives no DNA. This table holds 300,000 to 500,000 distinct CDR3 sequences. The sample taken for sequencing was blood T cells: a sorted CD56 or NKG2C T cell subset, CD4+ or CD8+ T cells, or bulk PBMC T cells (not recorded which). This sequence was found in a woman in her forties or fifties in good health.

The CDR3 sequence is CSVETGGRTSGAFF. The chain couples TRBV29-1 to TRBJ2-1; lacking DNA, the TRBD2 call made by TCRdb goes unchecked. Germline CDR1 and CDR2: SQVTM and ANQGSEA. The CDR3 has 14 amino acids.